This is a list of T cell receptor beta chains from one sample in a study of blood T cell repertoires in COVID-19. Profiled with immunoSEQ multiplex PCR; TCRdb holds only in-frame clones, not every one. Of fewer than 250,000 clones in the sample, 85% to 90% were seen once. The sample was PBMCs or T cells enriched from blood (not recorded which). The receptors shown here come from a man in his fifties who had been exposed to COVID-19. Both conserved end residues are part of each CDR3. D genes are given only for firm matches. The listing skips clone size in some rows; elsewhere it reads once, few, many or a size class.

j_call clone_size cdr3_length d_call v_call cdr3_nt cdr3_aa
TRBJ1-2 once 17 TRBD1 TRBV7-3 TGTGCCAGCAGCTTAACGGGGGGTACCGGGACAGACTATGGCTACACCTTC CASSLTGGTGTDYGYTF
TRBJ1-1 few 13 NA TRBV28 TGTGCCAGCAGTTCCGGACAGTCCAATGAAGCTTTCTTT CASSSGQSNEAFF
TRBJ1-6 NA 14 TRBD1 TRBV2 TGTGCCAGCAGCGTACAGGGGGCCGATTCACCCCTCCACTTT CASSVQGADSPLHF
TRBJ1-1 NA 14 NA TRBV18 TGTGCCAGCTCACCAGGACAGCTAAACACTGAAGCTTTCTTT CASSPGQLNTEAFF
TRBJ1-4 NA 15 NA TRBV28 TGTGCCAGCAGTCCTTCCCCTATCGCTAATGAAAAACTGTTTTTT CASSPSPIANEKLFF
TRBJ1-1 NA 15 NA TRBV6-5 TGTGCCAGCAGTCCCTCTCAGGGTTGGAACACTGAAGCTTTCTTT CASSPSQGWNTEAFF
TRBJ2-2 NA 18 TRBD2 TRBV11-2 TGTGCCAGCAGCCCTTCAGCGGGGGCAGGAGGCGGCACCGGGGAGCTGTTTTTT CASSPSAGAGGGTGELFF
TRBJ1-1 NA 15 NA TRBV6-4 TGTGCCAGCCTTCAACTATCGAAGGAGAAAACTGAAGCTTTCTTT CASLQLSKEKTEAFF
TRBJ1-1 once 14 NA TRBV5-1 TGCGCCAGCAGAGCCACAACAGGAGGGGCTGAAGCTTTCTTT CASRATTGGAEAFF
TRBJ2-1 NA 14 NA TRBV6-5 TGTGCCAGCAGTTACTCACTAGCTGTCAATGAGCAGTTCTTC CASSYSLAVNEQFF
TRBJ1-2 few 14 TRBD1 TRBV5-1 TGCGCCAGCAGCTCCACGACAGGGGCCTATGGCTACACCTTC CASSSTTGAYGYTF
TRBJ2-1 NA 15 TRBD2 TRBV24-1 TGTGCCACCCAGCCGGGCGGGGGAAATTACAATGAGCAGTTCTTC CATQPGGGNYNEQFF
TRBJ2-3 NA 15 NA TRBV4-2 TGTGCCAGCAGCCAATGGAGGGCCGGGGAAGATACGCAGTATTTT CASSQWRAGEDTQYF
TRBJ1-3 NA 15 NA TRBV18 TGTGCCAGCTCACCATTGGGCGACAGGAGAAACACCATATATTTT CASSPLGDRRNTIYF
TRBJ2-7 NA 14 TRBD1 TRBV6-5 TGTGCCAGCAGGTGGGACAGAAAGTCCTACGAGCAGTACTTC CASRWDRKSYEQYF
TRBJ1-6 NA 15 NA TRBV7-9 TGTGCCAGCAGCTCCAGACAGGACACCAATTCACCCCTCCACTTT CASSSRQDTNSPLHF
TRBJ2-2 NA 16 TRBD2 TRBV11-2 TGTGCCAGCAGCGCCCGACTAGCTGGGAACACCGGGGAGCTGTTTTTT CASSARLAGNTGELFF
TRBJ2-1 NA 13 NA TRBV7-2 TGTGCCAGCAGCCCCAGTTCCTACAATGAGCAGTTCTTC CASSPSSYNEQFF
TRBJ1-1 NA 19 TRBD1 TRBV18 TGTGCCAGCTCACCCCCGATAGGGGACAGGGGACATCCAAACACTGAAGCTTTCTTT CASSPPIGDRGHPNTEAFF
TRBJ1-2 NA 14 NA TRBV27 TGTGCCAGCACGACGGGAACTGGGGACTATGGCTACACCTTC CASTTGTGDYGYTF
TRBJ1-1 NA 15 NA TRBV3-1/TRBV3-2 TGTGCCAGCAGCCAAGGCTGGCGAGGAGACACTGAAGCTTTCTTT CASSQGWRGDTEAFF
TRBJ2-1 once 13 NA TRBV7-3 TGTGCCAGCAGCTTAATCAGGGGTGGTGAGCAGTTCTTC CASSLIRGGEQFF
TRBJ2-4 NA 12 NA TRBV29-1 TGCAGCGTCCCTGGGAGAAAAAACATTCAGTACTTC CSVPGRKNIQYF
TRBJ1-5 NA 15 NA TRBV2 TGTGCCAGCAGTGAAGAAATGCGGATTATTCAGCCCCAGCATTTT CASSEEMRIIQPQHF
TRBJ2-1 once 16 TRBD1 TRBV10-3 TGTGCCATCAGTGATTTTGACAGGGGCACCTACAATGAGCAGTTCTTC CAISDFDRGTYNEQFF
TRBJ2-3 NA 15 NA TRBV11-3 TGTGCCAGCAGCTTAGATGACAGCAGCACAGATACGCAGTATTTT CASSLDDSSTDTQYF
TRBJ2-3 NA 17 TRBD1 TRBV28 TGTGCCAGCAGCTCCCTTCGGGACAGGACTAGCACAGATACGCAGTATTTT CASSSLRDRTSTDTQYF
TRBJ2-7 NA 18 TRBD1 TRBV10-2 TGCGCCAGCACCGGCAGGGGGACAGACCTATACAGCTCCTACGAGCAGTACTTC CASTGRGTDLYSSYEQYF
TRBJ1-4 NA 15 TRBD1 TRBV18 TGTGCCAGCTCACCTCCGGGACAGGGGGGCGAAAAACTGTTTTTT CASSPPGQGGEKLFF
TRBJ2-1 NA 13 NA TRBV11-2 TGTGCCAGCAGCTTAGGAGTGAGTGGTGAGCAGTTCTTC CASSLGVSGEQFF
TRBJ2-2 NA 15 NA TRBV12-5 TGTGCTAGTGCCCCATGGGGGGGCGGTACCGGGGAGCTGTTTTTT CASAPWGGGTGELFF
TRBJ2-3 NA 17 TRBD2 TRBV18 TGTGCCAGCTCAACAGATTCGGGACTAGCGCACACAGATACGCAGTATTTT CASSTDSGLAHTDTQYF
TRBJ2-6 NA 17 NA TRBV5-4 TGTGCCAGCAGCGCGGGACAGCCGAGCTCTGGGGCCAACGTCCTGACTTTC CASSAGQPSSGANVLTF
TRBJ1-2 NA 12 TRBD1 TRBV2 TGTGCCAGCACGGGACAGCCCTATGGCTACACCTTC CASTGQPYGYTF
TRBJ2-6 NA 14 NA TRBV9 TGTGCCAGCAGCCTCCCCTCCGGGGCCAACGTCCTGACTTTC CASSLPSGANVLTF
TRBJ1-2 NA 15 NA TRBV9 TGTGCCAGCAGCGTAGATCTTTCGGACACCTATGGCTACACCTTC CASSVDLSDTYGYTF
TRBJ1-3 NA 15 NA TRBV18 TGTGCCAGCTCACCAGAAGGGAGTCCGGGAAACACCATATATTTT CASSPEGSPGNTIYF
TRBJ2-2 few 14 NA TRBV18 TGTGCCAGCTCAACGACAGGGAACACCGGGGAGCTGTTTTTT CASSTTGNTGELFF
TRBJ1-1 once 15 TRBD1 TRBV28 TGTGCCAGCAGTCCCGGACAGGGGATCAGTTCTGAAGCTTTCTTT CASSPGQGISSEAFF
TRBJ2-1 NA 15 TRBD1 TRBV5-4 TGTGCCAGCACAAGGGGGGACAGGGGGCATAATGAGCAGTTCTTC CASTRGDRGHNEQFF
TRBJ2-3 NA 16 NA TRBV5-1 TGCGCCAGCAGCTTGGCCGCGGCATTTGTCACAGATACGCAGTATTTT CASSLAAAFVTDTQYF
TRBJ2-7 NA 16 TRBD1 TRBV5-1 TGCGCCAGCAGCCCCTTACCGGGACAGGGGGCGCGGGAGCAGTACTTC CASSPLPGQGAREQYF
TRBJ2-5 NA 13 NA TRBV2 TGTGCCAGCAGTGATGGGGCTCAAGAGACCCAGTACTTC CASSDGAQETQYF
TRBJ1-5 NA 13 NA TRBV24-1 TGTGCCACCAGTGAGAGGGCGGAGCAGCCCCAGCATTTT CATSERAEQPQHF
TRBJ1-3 NA 16 NA TRBV7-8 TGTGCCAGCAGCCCCTTGGGACAAGTCTCTGGAAACACCATATATTTT CASSPLGQVSGNTIYF
TRBJ1-2 NA 15 TRBD1 TRBV20-1 TGCAGTGCTAGTAAACAGGGGCGACCCCTATATGGCTACACCTTC CSASKQGRPLYGYTF
TRBJ2-2 NA 15 TRBD1 TRBV7-8 TGTGCCAGCAGAATCGGGACAGGGGGCCCCGGGGAGCTGTTTTTT CASRIGTGGPGELFF
TRBJ1-2 few 15 TRBD1 TRBV5-4 TGTGCCAGCAGCTCTAAGGGACAGGGGTTCTATGGCTACACCTTC CASSSKGQGFYGYTF
TRBJ1-6 NA 18 TRBD1 TRBV12-5 TGTGCTAGTGGTTTGACCGGGACAGGGCATTTCTTGGGTTCACCCCTCCACTTT CASGLTGTGHFLGSPLHF
TRBJ1-2 NA 15 TRBD1 TRBV2 TGTGCCAGCAGTAAAGAGGGGGCTTCCACATATGGCTACACCTTC CASSKEGASTYGYTF
TRBJ1-3 NA 13 NA TRBV5-1 TGCGCCAGCAGCGGGGACATCGGAAACACCATATATTTT CASSGDIGNTIYF